This TCR beta chain was captured in a study of shared T cell receptors in the human thymus (dated by TCRdb to the early 2020s). Describing the broader study: The study examined how the human thymus generates shared, self-reactive T-cell receptor alpha chains.

Measured from the cysteine to the phenylalanine, the CDR3 is 17 residues long. Kept here is only the CDR3 DNA, which spans 51 bases and is read in frame from base 1. Via the germline V gene (reference sequence), CDR1 is SEHNR and CDR2 FQNEAQ. After removal of 7 bases from V and 3 bases from J, the junction retains 12 bases not matched to a gene. With regard to this clone: It lacks a known antigen. No much larger clone is present one base from it, and per-base qualities are unavailable.

Library method: the immunoSEQ multiplex PCR assay. This immuneACCESS table, as held by TCRdb, lists in-frame sequences with V and J called but not all clones. Of the missing ones, under half trace to an unresolved V gene in checked studies; the others have no known cause. The sample table shows about 380,000 clones, and approximately 95% are seen once. The ten largest make up around 0.019% of the sample. Recombination joined TRBV7-9 with TRBJ2-6; 7 bases in between match TRBD2. This clonotype was sampled from a human donor. The source material was thymocytes. The CDR3 region reads CASTPGGRIGGANVLTF. At the DNA level, the sequence is TGTGCCAGCACGCCGGGGGGTCGGATAGGTGGGGCCAACGTCCTGACTTTC.